The clone carrying this TCR beta chain was recorded a few times. The sample comes from a study of blood T cell repertoires in COVID-19. Profiled with immunoSEQ multiplex PCR; TCRdb holds only in-frame clones, not every one. The sample lists 140,000 or so clones, roughly nine tenths occurring once. Trimming took off 6 bases at V and 7 bases at J, with 13 bases between the two ends. This CDR3 comprises 13 residues. Per germline, CDR1 SNHLY and CDR2 FYNNEI. Sequencing was done on a sample of peripheral blood. This chain joins TRBV2 and TRBJ1-5; a weak D match, TRBD1 (6 bases). This TCR was sampled from a woman aged 55-69 years with active COVID-19. This CDR3 is CASSGGPKQPQHF. Written as DNA, the CDR3 is TGTGCCAGCAGCGGGGGGCCTAAACAGCCCCAGCATTTT.